A selection of T cell receptor beta chains follows, all from one sample in a study of cytomegalovirus exposure and HLA in healthy donors. Profiled with immunoSEQ multiplex PCR; TCRdb holds only in-frame clones, not every one. The sample holds 200,000 to 250,000 clones, 70% to 85% seen once. The specimen was PBMCs. The receptors come from a middle-aged woman in good health and CMV-seronegative. Both conserved end residues are part of each CDR3. The order of the fields is V gene, CDR3 length, D gene, clone size, J gene, CDR3 protein, CDR3 DNA. A D gene is named only where the DNA matches it firmly. Some rows have no size entry. The others give once, few or many, or a class for an expanded clone.

V gene: TRBV2; CDR3 length: 15; D gene: TRBD2; clone size: -; J gene: TRBJ2-1; CDR3 protein: CASNPQRGGYNEQFF; CDR3 DNA: TGTGCCAGCAACCCACAGCGGGGGGGCTACAATGAGCAGTTCTTC
V gene: TRBV7-9; CDR3 length: 15; D gene: -; clone size: -; J gene: TRBJ1-1; CDR3 protein: CASSPEDSRITEAFF; CDR3 DNA: TGTGCCAGCAGCCCAGAGGACTCCCGGATCACTGAAGCTTTCTTT
V gene: TRBV7-8; CDR3 length: 16; D gene: TRBD1; clone size: -; J gene: TRBJ1-3; CDR3 protein: CASSFRQGASGNTIYF; CDR3 DNA: TGTGCCAGCAGCTTTAGACAGGGGGCGAGTGGAAACACCATATATTTT
V gene: TRBV5-4; CDR3 length: 16; D gene: -; clone size: -; J gene: TRBJ2-7; CDR3 protein: CASRPTGDGLAYEQYF; CDR3 DNA: TGTGCCAGCAGACCAACGGGAGACGGGTTGGCCTACGAGCAGTACTTC
V gene: TRBV15; CDR3 length: 13; D gene: -; clone size: once; J gene: TRBJ1-1; CDR3 protein: CATATGLGTEAFF; CDR3 DNA: TGTGCCACCGCTACAGGGTTAGGGACTGAAGCTTTCTTT
V gene: TRBV6-6; CDR3 length: 10; D gene: -; clone size: -; J gene: TRBJ1-1; CDR3 protein: CASSELWAFF; CDR3 DNA: TGTGCCAGCAGTGAACTCTGGGCTTTCTTT
V gene: TRBV30; CDR3 length: 13; D gene: TRBD2; clone size: -; J gene: TRBJ2-3; CDR3 protein: CARAGDGSDTQYF; CDR3 DNA: TGTGCCCGCGCGGGGGATGGTAGTGATACGCAGTATTTT
V gene: TRBV28; CDR3 length: 15; D gene: TRBD2; clone size: -; J gene: TRBJ2-1; CDR3 protein: CASSGLAVTYNEQFF; CDR3 DNA: TGTGCCAGCAGTGGACTAGCGGTGACCTACAATGAGCAGTTCTTC
V gene: TRBV7-2; CDR3 length: 16; D gene: TRBD2; clone size: -; J gene: TRBJ2-5; CDR3 protein: CASSVGTSGGQETQYF; CDR3 DNA: TGTGCCAGCAGCGTGGGGACTAGCGGGGGCCAAGAGACCCAGTACTTC
V gene: TRBV7-8; CDR3 length: 14; D gene: -; clone size: -; J gene: TRBJ1-5; CDR3 protein: CASSPRVQGSPQHF; CDR3 DNA: TGTGCCAGCAGCCCTAGGGTACAGGGTTCGCCCCAGCATTTT
V gene: TRBV4-1; CDR3 length: 14; D gene: TRBD1; clone size: -; J gene: TRBJ2-5; CDR3 protein: CASSPRTGEETQYF; CDR3 DNA: TGCGCCAGCAGTCCCAGGACAGGGGAGGAGACCCAGTACTTC
V gene: TRBV5-6; CDR3 length: 13; D gene: -; clone size: few; J gene: TRBJ2-1; CDR3 protein: CASSRSGDNEQFF; CDR3 DNA: TGTGCCAGCAGCCGATCCGGGGACAATGAGCAGTTCTTC
V gene: TRBV6-1; CDR3 length: 14; D gene: -; clone size: few; J gene: TRBJ1-1; CDR3 protein: CASSETAANTEAFF; CDR3 DNA: TGTGCCAGCAGTGAAACGGCGGCGAACACTGAAGCTTTCTTT
V gene: TRBV2; CDR3 length: 14; D gene: -; clone size: -; J gene: TRBJ1-5; CDR3 protein: CASSDGQGWQPQHF; CDR3 DNA: TGTGCCAGCAGTGATGGGCAGGGCTGGCAGCCCCAGCATTTT
V gene: TRBV11-3; CDR3 length: 15; D gene: TRBD1; clone size: -; J gene: TRBJ2-2; CDR3 protein: CASSPDRGNTGELFF; CDR3 DNA: TGTGCCAGCAGCCCCGACAGGGGGAACACCGGGGAGCTGTTTTTT
V gene: TRBV4-3; CDR3 length: 18; D gene: TRBD2; clone size: -; J gene: TRBJ2-2; CDR3 protein: CASSQEPLAGGNTGELFF; CDR3 DNA: TGCGCCAGCAGCCAAGAGCCCCTAGCGGGGGGCAACACCGGGGAGCTGTTTTTT
V gene: TRBV9; CDR3 length: 14; D gene: -; clone size: -; J gene: TRBJ1-4; CDR3 protein: CASSVGPGHEKLFF; CDR3 DNA: TGTGCCAGCAGCGTAGGCCCGGGACACGAAAAACTGTTTTTT